This T cell receptor (beta chain) comes out of a study of cytomegalovirus exposure and HLA in healthy donors. In the case of this clone: Its antigen is not known.

PCR primers comprised 60 Vbeta and 13 Jbeta primers. Profiling relied on immunoSEQ multiplex PCR, and the TCRdb table lists in-frame clones only, not all of them. This sample yields about 240,000 clones, of which about 80% are seen a single time; 8% belongs to the top ten. General study results and limits: Later analysis identified about 15,000 TCR beta sequences associated with HLA alleles, using a false discovery rate threshold of 0.05. Associated with cytomegalovirus, according to the listing, were some 180 TCR beta chains. Researchers had no immune exposure information except CMV serostatus available. Earlier analysis yielded a pattern in which most TCR beta V segments were productive about 87% or about 30% of the time.

This CDR3 region has 14 residues. V was pared by 7 bases and J by 3 bases, with 5 bases of the junction left unmatched. Germline assignment: CDR1 MDHEN and CDR2 SYDVKM. The chain recombines TRBV28 with TRBJ2-3, with 9 bases aligning to TRBD2. This clonotype originated in a woman in her sixties in good health and CMV-seropositive. Input material: PBMCs. The DNA for the CDR3 is TGTGCCAGCACCCGAGCGGGAGGAACAGATACGCAGTATTTT. It is translated as CASTRAGGTDTQYF.